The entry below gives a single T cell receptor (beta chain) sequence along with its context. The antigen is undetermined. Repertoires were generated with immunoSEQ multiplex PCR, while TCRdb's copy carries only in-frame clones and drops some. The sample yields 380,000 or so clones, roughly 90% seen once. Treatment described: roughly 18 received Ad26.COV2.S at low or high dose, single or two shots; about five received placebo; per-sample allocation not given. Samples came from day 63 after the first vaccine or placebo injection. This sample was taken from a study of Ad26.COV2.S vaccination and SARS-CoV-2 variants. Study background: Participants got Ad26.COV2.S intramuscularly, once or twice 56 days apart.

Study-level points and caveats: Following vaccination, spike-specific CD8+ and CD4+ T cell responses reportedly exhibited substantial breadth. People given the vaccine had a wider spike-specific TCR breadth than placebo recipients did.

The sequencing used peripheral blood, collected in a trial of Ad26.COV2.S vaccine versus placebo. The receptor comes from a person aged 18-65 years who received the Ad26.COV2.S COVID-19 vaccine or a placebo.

CDR3 sequence reads: CASSYIGTRSAGELFF. For the CDR3, the DNA is TGTGCCAGCAGTTATATAGGGACTCGTTCCGCCGGGGAGCTGTTTTTT. The J gene is TRBJ2-2, the V gene TRBV27; D is perhaps TRBD2 (6 bases). CDR3 length: 16 amino acids. CDR1 is MNHEY, CDR2 SMNVEV, per germline (reference sequence). V was shortened by 4 bases and J by 6 bases, with 18 bases between the two germline ends.